Below, 25 T cell receptor beta chains from the same sample are listed, as sequenced in a study of cytomegalovirus exposure and HLA in healthy donors. The PCR used 60 Vbeta and 13 Jbeta primers. The assay was immunoSEQ multiplex PCR, and TCRdb's table has in-frame clones only and misses some. The sample yields some 95,000 clones, over 75% seen once. Sequencing used PBMCs. The source of these receptors is a man over 45 in good health and CMV-seropositive.

The V gene is TRBV11-1, the J gene TRBJ1-4, with 7 bases matching TRBD1. Looked up from germline, CDR1 is SGHAT and CDR2 is FQDESV (reference sequence). The CDR3 length is 12 residues. With V trimmed by 8 bases and J by 7 bases, 4 bases remained unmatched. CDR3 coding DNA: TGTGCCAGCCGACAGGGAGGTGAAAAACTGTTTTTT. The encoded protein is CASRQGGEKLFF.

This chain links TRBV2 with TRBJ1-5; D uncertain. Germline lookup yields CDR1 SNHLY and CDR2 FYNNEI. This CDR3 is built from 13 residues. Trimming took 2 bases from V and 5 from J, leaving 7 bases between them. The CDR3 nucleotides are TGTGCCAGCAGTGAAAACAGTTATCAGCCCCAGCATTTT. Its protein is CASSENSYQPQHF.

The J gene is TRBJ2-7, the V gene TRBV7-2, with 9 positions matching TRBD2. After removal of 5 bases from V and 0 bases from J, the junction contained 5 bases not matched to a gene. The CDR3 extends over 15 amino acids. Germline CDR1 reads SGHTA; CDR2 reads FQGNSA. CDR3 in amino acids: CASSASGVSSYEQYF. In DNA, the CDR3 is TGTGCCAGCAGCGCTAGCGGGGTGTCCTCCTACGAGCAGTACTTC. The complete variable domain, with remaining parts taken from reference TRBV7-2 and TRBJ2-7, reads GAGVSQSPSNKVTEKGKDVELRCDPISGHTALYWYRQSLGQGLEFLIYFQGNSAPDKSGLPSDRFSAERTGGSVSTLTIQRTQQEDSAVYLCASSASGVSSYEQYFGPGTRLTVT.

The chain combines TRBV19 with TRBJ2-7, with 7 bases matching TRBD1. Germline V gene data show CDR1 as LNHDA and CDR2 as SQIVND (reference sequence). V trimming: 1 base; J trimming: 3 bases; junction bases outside the gene matches: 0. The CDR3 runs 13 residues. CDR3 loop: CASSIGQGYEQYF. For the CDR3, the DNA is TGTGCCAGTAGTATAGGACAGGGCTACGAGCAGTACTTC.

V is TRBV9 and J is TRBJ1-2, with D possibly TRBD1 on 5 matching bases. The V end was cut by 0 bases, the J end by 6 bases, with 15 bases between. Germline V gives CDR1 SGDLS, CDR2 YYNGEE. This CDR3 region has 15 residues. The CDR3 is CASSVAFGGGDGYTF. The CDR3 DNA follows: TGTGCCAGCAGCGTAGCTTTCGGGGGAGGCGATGGCTACACCTTC.

The rearrangement uses TRBV4-1 and TRBJ1-4, with D possibly being TRBD1 (6 bases). The CDR3 contains 15 residues. Between the trimmed V and J ends, which lost 0 bases and 10 bases, there was a span of 15 bases. Germline CDR1 is MGHRA and CDR2 is YSYEKL. The CDR3 protein is CASSQDRSSGVKLFF. CDR3 nucleotides: TGCGCCAGCAGCCAAGATCGGTCTTCAGGGGTAAAACTGTTTTTT.

The chain couples TRBV28 to TRBJ1-6; maybe TRBD1 (5 bases). This CDR3 contains 16 residues. Trimming left V 6 bases short and J 10 bases short, with 22 bases between. Germline lookup yields CDR1 MDHEN and CDR2 SYDVKM. CDR3 sequence (DNA): TGTGCCAGCAGGGGGACGGGGGGATTGGATAGATCACCCCTCCACTTT. Amino acid sequence: CASRGTGGLDRSPLHF.

The rearrangement joins TRBV4-3 to TRBJ2-1; D is possibly TRBD2 (5 bases). Germline assignment: CDR1 LGHNA and CDR2 YSLEER. The CDR3 sequence is 18 residues long. V shed 0 bases and J shed 6 bases, with 21 bases lying between them. CDR3 amino acids: CASSQDVVWAGPVNEQFF. In nucleotides, the CDR3 is TGCGCCAGCAGCCAAGATGTGGTGTGGGCGGGCCCGGTCAATGAGCAGTTCTTC.

The chain couples TRBV5-5 to TRBJ2-7; TRBD1 is a possible D gene (5 bases). CDR3 size: 15 residues. V shed 4 bases and J shed 7 bases, with 21 bases lying between them. Germline CDR1 reads SGHKS; CDR2 reads YYEKEE (reference sequence). The CDR3 loop is CASSLDPGSSGEQYF. CDR3 nucleotide sequence: TGTGCCAGCAGCCTCGACCCAGGGTCGTCAGGTGAGCAGTACTTC.

The rearrangement links TRBV10-3 to TRBJ2-2; TRBD2 matches at 8 bases. The CDR3 has 16 amino acids. V was pared by 3 bases and J by 6 bases, with 9 bases of the junction left unmatched. Looked up from germline, CDR1 is ENHRY and CDR2 is SYGVKD. CDR3 coding DNA: TGTGCCATCAGTGACCCCTCGGGAGGGGTGGCCGGGGAGCTGTTTTTT. Amino acid sequence: CAISDPSGGVAGELFF.

This clone was counted a few times. This chain links TRBV18 with TRBJ2-1; D uncertain. The V end lost 3 bases, the J end lost 3 bases, and 12 bases lay between the germline ends. This CDR3 is built from 15 residues. Germline V gene data show CDR1 as KGHSH and CDR2 as LQKENI. CDR3 in amino acids: CASSPGSGIYNEQFF. In DNA, the CDR3 is TGTGCCAGCTCACCGGGCTCCGGAATCTACAATGAGCAGTTCTTC.

The chain recombines TRBV18 with TRBJ1-2, with D hard to call. Looked up from germline, CDR1 is KGHSH and CDR2 is LQKENI. There are 15 residues in the CDR3. The V gene lost 3 bases and the J gene lost 8 bases, with 19 bases spanning the gap. For the CDR3, the DNA is TGTGCCAGCTCACCGACACCAGGCAGGATAGAGGGCTACACCTTC. This codes for CASSPTPGRIEGYTF.

The chain couples TRBV27 to TRBJ1-5; a possible D gene is TRBD1 (6 bases). The germline V gene has CDR1 MNHEY and CDR2 SMNVEV (reference sequence). The CDR3 is made up of 15 amino acids. The ends were cut back, 5 bases at V and 6 bases at J, with 17 bases in the middle. This CDR3 is CASSTLGGGAQPQHF. The DNA for the CDR3 is TGTGCCAGCAGTACCCTAGGGGGGGGAGCTCAGCCCCAGCATTTT.

The rearrangement joins TRBV4-1 to TRBJ2-5; D uncertain. The V gene lost 0 bases and the J gene lost 5 bases, with 7 bases spanning the gap. The CDR3 extends over 13 amino acids. Looked up from germline, CDR1 is MGHRA and CDR2 is YSYEKL. The CDR3 loop reads CASSQDLRETQYF. The CDR3 nucleotides are TGCGCCAGCAGCCAAGATCTGAGGGAGACCCAGTACTTC.

This clone turned up a few times. This chain links TRBV18 with TRBJ1-5, with 9 bases fitting TRBD1. Unmatched junction bases numbered 4, after V lost 5 bases and J lost 5 bases. The CDR3 contains 14 residues. In germline, CDR1 is KGHSH, CDR2 LQKENI. CDR3 DNA sequence: TGTGCCAGCTCAACGACAGGGGGGGATCAGCCCCAGCATTTT. Protein product: CASSTTGGDQPQHF.

The chain employs TRBV28 and TRBJ2-7, with a possible D match to TRBD1 (6 bases). The CDR3 has 13 residues. The V gene's germline CDR1 is MDHEN and CDR2 SYDVKM. The V gene lost 6 bases and the J gene lost 2 bases, with 11 bases spanning the gap. This chain's CDR3 is CASSPGTTYEQYF. The CDR3, as DNA: TGTGCCAGCAGCCCCGGGACAACCTACGAGCAGTACTTC.

This clone was picked up a small number of times. J is TRBJ2-1 and V is TRBV19, with 7 positions matching TRBD2. Trimming at V came to 7 bases and at J to 3 bases, leaving 9 bases not matched to a gene. The CDR3 extends over 15 amino acids. Germline loops: CDR1 LNHDA, CDR2 SQIVND (reference sequence). The CDR3 nucleotides read TGTGCCAGTAAGGAAGCGGGGAGTAGCTACAATGAGCAGTTCTTC. The encoded protein is CASKEAGSSYNEQFF.

The genes are TRBV4-1 and TRBJ2-2; 8 nucleotides agree with TRBD2. V shed 0 bases, J shed 1 base, and the junction held 4 bases outside the gene matches. Germline-derived CDR1 and CDR2 are MGHRA and YSYEKL. There are 17 residues in the CDR3. As DNA, the CDR3 is TGCGCCAGCAGCCAAGAATACGCGGGGGGGAACACCGGGGAGCTGTTTTTT. This sequence encodes CASSQEYAGGNTGELFF.

The gene calls are TRBV5-5 and TRBJ1-1, with D hard to call. The V end was cut by 2 bases, the J end by 0 bases, with 5 bases between. This CDR3 is built from 13 residues. The germline CDR1 and CDR2 sequences are SGHKS and YYEKEE (reference sequence). In DNA form, the CDR3 reads TGTGCCAGCAGCTTCTCTTTGAACACTGAAGCTTTCTTT. This encodes CASSFSLNTEAFF.

This chain joins TRBV30 and TRBJ2-1, with 11 bases matching TRBD2. The germline gives CDR1 GTSNPN, CDR2 SVGIG (reference sequence). The CDR3 extends over 13 amino acids. The CDR3 DNA reads TGTGCTCGGGATAGCGGGGGGGCCATTGAGCAGTTCTTC. The encoded protein is CARDSGGAIEQFF.

In the case of this clone: The junction departs from the called germline gene at one end, perhaps through a read error. V and J are TRBV5-1 and TRBJ2-7; D may be TRBD2 (6 bases). CDR3 length: 14 amino acids. The V gene's germline CDR1 is SGHRS and CDR2 YFSETQ. The CDR3 DNA follows: TGCGCCAGCAGCGTCGACGGGAGCTCCTACGAGCAGCACTTC. Translating gives CASSVDGSSYEQHF.

The genes are TRBV27 and TRBJ1-2, with a tentative D call TRBD1 (5 bases). The CDR3 runs to 13 residues. CDR1 is MNHEY, CDR2 SMNVEV, per germline (reference sequence). V dropped 3 bases and J dropped 2 bases, with 7 bases sitting between them. As DNA, the CDR3 is TGTGCCAGCAGTTTGGAGGGGAACTATGGCTACACCTTC. Amino acid sequence: CASSLEGNYGYTF.

This chain joins TRBV21-1 and TRBJ2-5; the table's D call, TRBD2, has no DNA check behind it. TRBV21-1 is a pseudogene segment. The CDR3 is 18 amino acids. The CDR3 bases are TGTGCCAGCAGCAAAGGACTAGCGGGGACAAGCCCGGGAGAGACCCAGTACTTC. It yields the protein CASSKGLAGTSPGETQYF.

This sequence joins TRBV7-9 and TRBJ2-3; 10 bases are shared with TRBD2. The CDR3 is 16 residues long. The germline CDR1 and CDR2 sequences are SEHNR and FQNEAQ (reference sequence). Trimming cost V 1 base and J 4 bases; bases outside gene matches: 5. Written as DNA, the CDR3 is TGTGCCAGCAGCTTAGAAGCGGGGGGGCGTGCAGATACGCAGTATTTT. It encodes CASSLEAGGRADTQYF.

The CDR3: CASSLFSGESGEQFF. DNA of the CDR3: TGTGCCAGCAGTTTATTTAGCGGGGAGTCAGGAGAGCAGTTCTTC. V is TRBV27 and J is TRBJ2-1; 8 bases line up with TRBD2. CDR3 length: 15 residues. The germline CDR1 and CDR2 sequences are MNHEY and SMNVEV (reference sequence). J was trimmed by 10 bases and V by 1 base; bases with no gene match: 9.